This passage covers 30 T cell receptor beta chains from one sample sequenced in a study of draining lymph node invasion in breast cancer. Cells sorted as CD4+ CD45RA- CD25high were taken as memory regulatory T cells. TCRdb itself ran the bulk RNA-seq reads through MiXCR, one entry per CDR3 protein. The sample lists approximately 3,100 distinct CDR3 sequences; approximately 45% were seen once. The sample was sorted memory Tregs from a lymph node. These receptors were taken from a female donor with luminal breast cancer.

V gene TRBV11-3 combines with J gene TRBJ2-7; 8 bases match TRBD1. Per the germline V gene, CDR1 is SGHNT and CDR2 is YENEEA. The CDR3 covers 15 residues. Trimming took 5 bases from V and 1 from J; bases not matched to a gene: 7. The CDR3: CASSPGQGESYEQYF. The CDR3 DNA follows: TGTGCCAGCAGCCCAGGACAGGGCGAATCCTACGAGCAGTACTTC.

This clonotype was observed a single time. Since the CDR3 does not end with the conserved phenylalanine or tryptophan, this likely comes from a read error. The CDR3 loop is CASSPDRGNYAIYS. The CDR3 DNA sequence: TGTGCCAGCAGCCCGGACAGGGGGAATTACGCCATATATTCT. V and J are TRBV6-1 and TRBJ1-3; the match to TRBD1 covers 10 bases. The CDR3 is 14 amino acids. CDR1 and CDR2 from the germline V gene are MNHNS and SASEGT. The junction had 10 bases not matched to a gene; V was cut back by 6 bases and J by 11 bases.

This clonotype was recorded a few times. The chain links TRBV10-3 to TRBJ2-2; 13 bases are shared with TRBD2. The germline V gene encodes CDR1 ENHRY and CDR2 SYGVKD. The length of the CDR3 is 16 residues. Germline trimming cut 6 bases from V and 0 bases from J; bases unmatched to any gene: 1. In nucleotides, the CDR3 is TGTGCCATCAGGGGACTAGCGGGGACGAACACCGGGGAGCTGTTTTTT. It specifies CAIRGLAGTNTGELFF.

The chain couples TRBV20-1 to TRBJ2-6, with 12 bases aligning to TRBD1. Germline V CDR1 and CDR2: DFQATT, SNEGSKA (reference sequence). V shed 6 bases and J 1 base; nucleotides not matched to a gene: 10. The length of the CDR3 is 18 residues. The CDR3 spells CSAAGPGQGASGANVLTF. In nucleotides, the CDR3 is TGCAGTGCCGCAGGCCCGGGACAGGGGGCTTCTGGGGCCAACGTCCTGACTTTC.

A remark on this clonotype: The junction does not match germline at one end; this may be a read error. This chain connects TRBV4-3 to TRBJ2-2; no reliable D call. Per germline, CDR1 LGHNA and CDR2 YSLEER. The CDR3 runs 17 residues. CDR3 in DNA: TGCGCCAGCAGCCAAGATAGGAACAGAATGAACACCAGGGAGCTGTTTTTT. This gives the protein CASSQDRNRMNTRELFF.

The chain is built from TRBV12-3 or TRBV12-4 and TRBJ1-6, with D perhaps TRBD1 (5 bases). Trimming cost V 5 bases and J 4 bases, with 9 bases left between them. The CDR3 is made up of 14 amino acids. Here the CDR3 DNA reads TGTGCCAGCAGTCTCCGGGGGTATAATTCACCCCTCCACTTT. Protein: CASSLRGYNSPLHF.

This chain joins TRBV7-8 and TRBJ1-2; possibly TRBD1 for D (6 bases). This CDR3 has 17 amino acids. V lost 1 base to trimming and J lost 4 bases, with 19 bases between them. CDR1 SGHVS and CDR2 FQNEAQ come from the germline V gene. CDR3 in amino acids: CASSLGVAGGRVYGYTF. The CDR3 DNA reads TGTGCCAGCAGCTTAGGGGTTGCCGGGGGCCGGGTCTATGGCTACACCTTC.

The CDR3 DNA reads TGTGCCATCACCCCAATCGGGGCATCGGTCCAGTTCTTC. Its translation: CAITPIGASVQFF. The chain has TRBV10-3 and TRBJ2-1; perhaps D is TRBD1 or TRBD2 (5 bases each). The V gene's germline CDR1 is ENHRY and CDR2 SYGVKD. V was trimmed by 7 bases and J by 13 bases, leaving 20 bases between them. This CDR3 is 13 amino acids long.

This clonotype was picked up a small number of times. The chain has TRBV20-1 and TRBJ1-1; D gene unclear. Looked up from germline, CDR1 is DFQATT and CDR2 is SNEGSKA (reference sequence). The germline V and J ends were trimmed by 6 bases and 6 bases, with 8 bases remaining between them. The CDR3 covers 10 residues. The CDR3, as DNA: TGCAGTGCCAGGACGGCTGAAGCTTTCTTT. This sequence encodes CSARTAEAFF.

The chain carries TRBV12-3 or TRBV12-4 and TRBJ1-4, with 11 bases lining up with TRBD1. The V segment lost 6 bases and the J segment 7 bases; nucleotides outside the gene matches: 7. The CDR3 has 15 amino acids. In DNA form, the CDR3 reads TGTGCCAGCAGACTCCGGGACAGGGGGGCTGAAAAACTGTTTTTT. Its protein is CASRLRDRGAEKLFF.

Concerning this clonotype: The junction differs from germline at one of its ends, possibly a read error. J is TRBJ2-3 and V is TRBV7-7; maybe TRBD1 (6 bases). This CDR3 contains 15 residues. Germline values: CDR1 SSHAT, CDR2 FNYEAQ (reference sequence). This chain's CDR3 is CASSPLRGQSDTQYF. In nucleotides, the CDR3 is TGTGCTAGCAGCCCGCTGAGAGGACAGTCAGATACGCAGTATTTT.

The rearrangement joins TRBV28 to TRBJ1-5; D possibly corresponds to TRBD1 (5 bases). Germline CDR1 reads MDHEN; CDR2 reads SYDVKM. Between the trimmed V and J ends, which lost 4 bases and 5 bases, there was a span of 12 bases. The CDR3 is 14 amino acids. CDR3 amino acids: CASSSQGHYQPQHF. CDR3 coding DNA: TGTGCCAGCAGTTCCCAGGGCCACTATCAGCCCCAGCATTTT.

This clonotype was seen just once. The rearrangement joins TRBV6-2 or TRBV6-3 to TRBJ2-4; D gene unclear. This CDR3 is built from 13 residues. The V end lost 7 bases, the J end lost 5 bases, and 12 bases lay between the germline ends. CDR1 is MNHEY and CDR2 is SVGEGT in the germline V gene. The CDR3 region is CASTPRAQNIQYF. CDR3 in DNA: TGTGCCAGCACCCCCCGGGCCCAAAACATTCAGTACTTC.

The chain combines TRBV27 with TRBJ1-6; TRBD1 agrees at 9 bases. This CDR3 has 13 amino acids. CDR1 and CDR2 from the germline V gene are MNHEY and SMNVEV (reference sequence). Trimming at V came to 8 bases and at J to 7 bases, leaving 3 bases not matched to a gene. The CDR3 DNA reads as TGTGCCAGCCGGGACAGGGCCAATTCACCCCTCCACTTT. It yields the protein CASRDRANSPLHF.

The chain combines TRBV7-9 with TRBJ2-7; no reliable D call. The CDR3 is made up of 14 amino acids. Deletions cut 5 bases from V and 2 bases from J, with 13 bases between. Per germline, CDR1 SEHNR and CDR2 FQNEAQ (reference sequence). CDR3 amino acids: CASSIMIPPYEQYF. The DNA of the CDR3 is TGTGCCAGCAGCATCATGATACCCCCCTACGAGCAGTACTTC. The variable domain in full, completed from reference TRBV7-9 and TRBJ2-7, reads DTGVSQNPRHKITKRGQNVTFRCDPISEHNRLYWYRQTLGQGPEFLTYFQNEAQLEKSRLLSDRFSAERPKGSFSTLEIQRTEQGDSAMYLCASSIMIPPYEQYFGPGTRLTVT.

V is TRBV5-1 and J is TRBJ2-3; TRBD1 agrees at 8 bases. Germline V gene sequence: CDR1 SGHRS, CDR2 YFSETQ. J gave up 1 base and V 4 bases, and 2 bases lay outside the gene matches. The CDR3 is 14 residues long. The DNA for the CDR3 is TGCGCCAGCAGCGACAGGGGAGGCACAGATACGCAGTATTTT. Translated, it gives CASSDRGGTDTQYF.

The rearrangement uses TRBV5-6 and TRBJ2-3; tentatively, D is TRBD1 (6 bases). CDR1 and CDR2 (germline): SGHDT, YYEEEE. V was trimmed by 1 base and J by 0 bases, leaving 9 bases between them. There are 15 residues in the CDR3. CDR3 DNA sequence: TGTGCCAGCAGCTTGCTGGGGGCTAGCACAGATACGCAGTATTTT. This gives the protein CASSLLGASTDTQYF.

This clonotype came up a few times. The J gene is TRBJ2-1, the V gene TRBV24-1; TRBD1 agrees at 10 bases. Germline V gene sequence: CDR1 KGHDR, CDR2 SFDVKD. J was trimmed by 3 bases and V by 3 bases; bases with no gene match: 4. The CDR3 loop spans 16 amino acids. CDR3 region: CATSDHGTGVYNEQFF. CDR3 in DNA: TGTGCCACCAGTGATCACGGGACAGGGGTCTACAATGAGCAGTTCTTC.

The chain carries TRBV20-1 and TRBJ1-2; TRBD1 is a possible D gene (6 bases). This CDR3 region has 12 residues. CDR1 is DFQATT and CDR2 is SNEGSKA in the germline V gene (reference sequence). Deletions cut 6 bases from V and 6 bases from J, with 14 bases between. In DNA, the CDR3 is TGCAGTGCCAGTCAGGGGTGGGATGGCTACACCTTC. Translation gives CSASQGWDGYTF.

The rearrangement uses TRBV28 and TRBJ1-1; D is undetermined. There are 13 residues in the CDR3. Trimming took off 3 bases at V and 11 bases at J, with 16 bases between the two ends. Germline V lookup: CDR1 MDHEN, CDR2 SYDVKM. The CDR3 nucleotides read TGTGCCAGCAGTTTTTGGAGACCCGACCGGGCTTTCTTT. Translation gives CASSFWRPDRAFF.

This rearrangement joins TRBV7-2 to TRBJ2-1; possible D gene TRBD2, 5 bases. The germline V and J ends were trimmed by 2 bases and 4 bases, with 12 bases remaining between them. From germline, CDR1 is SGHTA and CDR2 FQGNSA. The CDR3 has 15 amino acids. CDR3 nucleotide sequence: TGTGCCAGCAGCTTATCGGGGTCCCCGTACAATGAGCAGTTCTTC. It codes for CASSLSGSPYNEQFF.

This clonotype was seen only a few times. The chain employs TRBV12-3 or TRBV12-4 and TRBJ2-5; 11 bases align to TRBD2. The CDR3 is 16 residues long. The V segment lost 5 bases and the J segment 3 bases; nucleotides outside the gene matches: 8. CDR3 coding DNA: TGTGCCAGCAGTCCGTACGGGACTAGCGGTAAAGAGACCCAGTACTTC. Translated, it gives CASSPYGTSGKETQYF.

The genes are TRBV19 and TRBJ2-1, with 13 bases fitting TRBD2. The germline V gene encodes CDR1 LNHDA and CDR2 SQIVND (reference sequence). Trimming removed 5 bases from V and 2 bases from J; junction bases left unmatched: 3. This CDR3 comprises 16 residues. CDR3 residues: CASSWTSGSPYNEQFF. The CDR3 DNA reads as TGTGCCAGTAGTTGGACTAGCGGGAGTCCCTACAATGAGCAGTTCTTC.

This clonotype has a handful of counts. This chain connects TRBV2 to TRBJ1-4, with D unclear. Germline values: CDR1 SNHLY, CDR2 FYNNEI. The CDR3 is 16 residues long. Trimming left V 7 bases short and J 8 bases short, with 23 bases between. The CDR3 is CASNGRALVIGEKLFF. In DNA form, the CDR3 reads TGTGCCAGCAACGGAAGGGCCCTCGTGATAGGGGAAAAACTGTTTTTT.

J is TRBJ1-1 and V is TRBV30; D not resolved. Trimming removed 3 bases from V and 1 base from J, with 6 bases in between. The CDR3 length is 12 residues. Per germline, CDR1 GTSNPN and CDR2 SVGIG (reference sequence). The CDR3, as DNA: TGTGCCTGGAGATCAGGGAACACTGAAGCTTTCTTT. Amino acid sequence: CAWRSGNTEAFF.

The chain couples TRBV9 to TRBJ2-3; TRBD2 agrees at 8 bases. This CDR3 spans 15 amino acids. V dropped 4 bases and J dropped 4; count of bases not matched to a gene: 8. Germline V gene lookup returns CDR1 SGDLS and CDR2 YYNGEE. The CDR3 sequence: CASSIAAGGADTQYF. The CDR3, as DNA: TGTGCCAGCAGCATTGCTGCGGGGGGAGCAGATACGCAGTATTTT.

This clonotype came up a few times. J is TRBJ2-1 and V is TRBV20-1, with 9 nucleotides matching TRBD2. V shed 3 bases and J 0 bases; nucleotides not matched to a gene: 12. The CDR3 consists of 18 residues. Germline CDR1 is DFQATT and CDR2 is SNEGSKA (reference sequence). CDR3 sequence (DNA): TGCAGTGCTAGCCCCCTCCGGCGGGGGGGCCGCTCCTACAATGAGCAGTTCTTC. It is translated as CSASPLRRGGRSYNEQFF.

The chain combines TRBV5-4 with TRBJ1-2, with a weak D call TRBD1 (6 bases). The CDR3 runs 13 residues. Germline V gene sequence: CDR1 SGHNT, CDR2 YYREEE (reference sequence). V lost 4 bases and J lost 5, with 12 bases in between. CDR3 nucleotide sequence: TGTGCCAGCAGCCCTGACAGGTTTTATGGCTACACCTTC. Residues: CASSPDRFYGYTF.

This clonotype was counted between two and nine times. The rearrangement uses TRBV7-9 and TRBJ2-5; D is perhaps TRBD2 (6 bases). V was cut by 1 base and J by 1 base, with 10 bases left in between. This CDR3 spans 15 amino acids. In germline, CDR1 is SEHNR, CDR2 FQNEAQ (reference sequence). The DNA for the CDR3 is TGTGCCAGCAGCTTAGGCGGGGCCCTCCAAGAGACCCAGTACTTC. It yields the protein CASSLGGALQETQYF.

The J gene is TRBJ1-2, the V gene TRBV23-1; D is unclear. TRBV23-1 counts as an open reading frame of uncertain function. The CDR3 has 9 residues. V lost 3 bases and J lost 10, with 3 bases in between. The CDR3 sequence is CASSHNYTF. The CDR3 DNA follows: TGCGCCAGCAGTCATAACTACACCTTC.